Shown below are 23 T cell receptor beta chains from a single sample sequenced in a study of Graves' ophthalmopathy and Graves' hyperthyroidism. Transcripts of RNA were the source for amplifying TCR beta CDR3 regions. HTBI primers served in a first-round RT-PCR, which a second-round multiplex PCR followed. From the multiplex PCR reads, TCRdb called clonotypes with MiXCR, one entry per CDR3 protein. The sample lists around 670,000 distinct CDR3 sequences; 35% to 50% were seen once. Material: peripheral blood. The origin of the receptors is an adult man with Graves' ophthalmopathy.

This chain uses TRBV15 with TRBJ1-2; 8 bases line up with TRBD1. The CDR3 consists of 15 residues. V shed 0 bases, J shed 8 bases, and the junction held 8 bases outside the gene matches. Germline assignment: CDR1 LNHNV and CDR2 YYDKDF (reference sequence). CDR3 sequence (DNA): TGTGCCACCAGCAGAGATCTGACAGGGGAACTGGGCTACACCTTC. The encoded protein is CATSRDLTGELGYTF.

V gene TRBV20-1 combines with J gene TRBJ2-7; 7 bases agree with TRBD1. V lost 0 bases, J lost 8 bases, and 13 bases stayed unmatched. The CDR3 contains 15 residues. CDR1 is DFQATT and CDR2 is SNEGSKA in the germline V gene (reference sequence). CDR3 residues: CSARDTGTARPQQYF. CDR3 coding DNA: TGCAGTGCTAGAGATACCGGGACAGCTCGCCCTCAGCAGTACTTC.

The genes are TRBV14 and TRBJ1-1, with D possibly TRBD1 on 6 matching bases. Germline V gene data show CDR1 as SGHDN and CDR2 as FVKESK. V lost 3 bases and J 8 bases, leaving 19 bases between the germline ends. The CDR3 extends over 15 amino acids. CDR3 residues: CASSHAPRGHWEAFF. In DNA, the CDR3 is TGTGCCAGCAGCCACGCCCCCCGGGGGCACTGGGAAGCTTTCTTT.

CDR3 DNA sequence: TGTGCCAGCAGCTTAGCGATGTCAGATACGCAGTATTTT. Translated: CASSLAMSDTQYF. The V call is TRBV7-9, the J call TRBJ2-3; D remains ambiguous. CDR3 length equals 13 residues. Trimming left V 0 bases short and J 4 bases short, with 5 bases between. Germline-derived CDR1 and CDR2 are SEHNR and FQNEAQ (reference sequence).

This clonotype was seen many times. The chain links TRBV2 to TRBJ1-1; tentatively, D is TRBD1 (5 bases). The CDR3 sequence is 11 residues long. Trimming pared 6 bases from V and 8 bases from J, leaving 10 bases between. The germline gives CDR1 SNHLY, CDR2 FYNNEI. The CDR3 loop reads CASSMTAEAFF. Here the CDR3 DNA reads TGTGCCAGCAGCATGACAGCCGAAGCTTTCTTT.

V usage is TRBV15 and J usage is TRBJ1-5; TRBD1 matches at 10 bases. With V trimmed by 3 bases and J by 5 bases, 4 bases remained unmatched. There are 15 residues in the CDR3. The germline gives CDR1 LNHNV, CDR2 YYDKDF (reference sequence). CDR3: CATSSPTGGHQPQHF. CDR3 in DNA: TGTGCCACCAGCAGCCCGACAGGGGGCCATCAGCCCCAGCATTTT.

This chain joins TRBV7-9 and TRBJ1-1; D not certain. Trimming stripped 5 bases from V and 1 base from J, with 17 bases between. The length of the CDR3 is 16 residues. Germline V lookup: CDR1 SEHNR, CDR2 FQNEAQ (reference sequence). CDR3 DNA: TGTGCCAGCAGCCAAGCGAGTCTTAGCTCGAACACTGAAGCTTTCTTT. Residues: CASSQASLSSNTEAFF.

This clonotype was recorded many times. At one of its ends the junction is not consistent with the germline gene, which may arise from a read error. This chain joins TRBV24-1 and TRBJ1-5; D unresolved. Germline CDR1 and CDR2: KGHDR and SFDVKD. The CDR3 is made up of 12 amino acids. The DNA of the CDR3 is TGTGCCAGCAGTTTGCCGGGTCAGCCCCAGCATTTT. Translated, it gives CASSLPGQPQHF.

This clonotype was observed once. The genes are TRBV10-2 and TRBJ2-6; the D is unclear. Trimming cost V 3 bases and J 2 bases, with 14 bases left between them. This CDR3 is 17 amino acids long. Germline lookup yields CDR1 WSHSY and CDR2 SAAADI. The chain's CDR3 is CASSDGGLHPGANVLTF. For the CDR3, the DNA is TGCGCCAGCAGTGATGGTGGGCTTCACCCTGGGGCCAACGTCCTGACTTTC.

V is TRBV30 and J is TRBJ2-7; D ambiguous. Germline V CDR1 and CDR2: GTSNPN, SVGIG (reference sequence). The CDR3 spans 13 residues. The V and J ends lost 1 base and 0 bases respectively, with 7 bases between them. In DNA form, the CDR3 reads TGTGCCTGGAGTGGGTCCTACTCCTACGAGCAGTACTTC. Translation: CAWSGSYSYEQYF.

The chain uses TRBV10-3 and TRBJ2-5; 14 nucleotides agree with TRBD2. Looked up from germline, CDR1 is ENHRY and CDR2 is SYGVKD. CDR3 length: 18 residues. V shed 3 bases, J shed 1 base, and the junction held 7 bases outside the gene matches. The CDR3 DNA sequence: TGTGCCATCAGTGACAGGACTAGCGGGAGGCTAACCCAAGAGACCCAGTACTTC. Translation: CAISDRTSGRLTQETQYF.

This clonotype was counted between two and nine times. This sequence joins TRBV2 and TRBJ2-7, with D unclear. This CDR3 has 14 residues. Germline CDR1 reads SNHLY; CDR2 reads FYNNEI. V was cut by 3 bases and J by 3 bases, with 12 bases left in between. The CDR3 region has the DNA TGTGCCAGCAGTGATGGAGATACGGGCTACGAGCAGTACTTC. Translated: CASSDGDTGYEQYF. Complete variable domain (other parts from reference TRBV2 and TRBJ2-7): EPEVTQTPSHQVTQMGQEVILRCVPISNHLYFYWYRQILGQKVEFLVSFYNNEISEKSEIFDDQFSVERPDGSNFTLKIRSTKLEDSAMYFCASSDGDTGYEQYFGPGTRLTVT.

This clonotype was recorded at least ten times. The rearrangement links TRBV2 to TRBJ1-5; no definite D call. Trimming stripped 5 bases from V and 6 bases from J, with 11 bases between. The CDR3 length is 13 residues. Germline assignment: CDR1 SNHLY and CDR2 FYNNEI. CDR3 bases: TGTGCCAGCAGTTATCCTCAAGTTCAGCCCCAGCATTTT. The encoded protein is CASSYPQVQPQHF.

The sample holds many counts of this clonotype. This sequence joins TRBV9 and TRBJ2-7; D assignment may be TRBD1 or TRBD2 (5 bases each). With 7 bases removed from V and 3 bases from J, the gap between germline ends came to 20 bases. Germline V gives CDR1 SGDLS, CDR2 YYNGEE. The CDR3 has 15 amino acids. CDR3 in DNA: TGTGCCAGCTCCCCAGGGTACGGGGTTGGCTACGAGCAGTACTTC. The encoded protein is CASSPGYGVGYEQYF.

The chain couples TRBV7-8 to TRBJ1-6; 12 bases fit TRBD1. Germline lookup yields CDR1 SGHVS and CDR2 FQNEAQ. V trimming: 5 bases; J trimming: 10 bases; junction bases outside the gene matches: 6. The CDR3 length is 15 residues. The CDR3 sequence is CASSRRGQGASPLHF. The CDR3 DNA follows: TGTGCCAGCAGCCGCAGGGGACAGGGGGCATCACCCCTCCACTTT.

A few counts support this clonotype. The chain is built from TRBV7-9 and TRBJ1-1; 7 nucleotides agree with TRBD1. CDR3 length: 15 amino acids. Germline CDR1 reads SEHNR; CDR2 reads FQNEAQ (reference sequence). V lost 5 bases, J lost 5 bases, and 11 bases stayed unmatched. CDR3 bases: TGTGCCAGCAGCGGGCACAGGGGAATGGAAACTGAAGCTTTCTTT. This encodes CASSGHRGMETEAFF.

The table lists this clonotype with many counts. This chain joins TRBV11-2 and TRBJ2-7; perhaps TRBD2 as D (6 bases). In germline, CDR1 is SGHAT, CDR2 FQNNGV. The germline V and J ends were trimmed by 0 bases and 7 bases, with 13 bases remaining between them. This CDR3 has 14 residues. The CDR3 region has the DNA TGTGCCAGCAGCTTAGATCGGGGGACGTGGGAGCAGTACTTC. This translates into CASSLDRGTWEQYF.

The chain combines TRBV24-1 with TRBJ1-5, with D possibly being TRBD1 (6 bases). Germline CDR1 and CDR2: KGHDR and SFDVKD. This CDR3 region has 15 residues. V lost 11 bases, J lost 7 bases, and 23 bases lay in between. The CDR3 protein is CASSLFKTGGQPQHF. As DNA, the CDR3 is TGTGCCAGCAGCTTGTTCAAGACAGGAGGACAGCCCCAGCATTTT.

This clonotype has a count of ten or more. This sequence joins TRBV29-1 and TRBJ1-1; 7 bases align to TRBD1. Looked up from germline, CDR1 is SQVTM and CDR2 is ANQGSEA. This CDR3 region has 13 residues. Trimming removed 6 bases from V and 1 base from J; junction bases left unmatched: 5. CDR3 sequence (DNA): TGCAGCGTAGAGGACAGGAGGAACACTGAAGCTTTCTTT. This sequence encodes CSVEDRRNTEAFF. The full variable domain, in which reference TRBV29-1 and TRBJ1-1 provide the parts outside the CDR3, is SAVISQKPSRDICQRGTSLTIQCQVDSQVTMMFWYRQQPGQSLTLIATANQGSEATYESGFVIDKFPISRPNLTFSTLTVSNMSPEDSSIYLCSVEDRRNTEAFFGQGTRLTVV.

Details on this clonotype: Sequence at one end of the junction differs from germline and may be a read error. J is TRBJ1-2 and V is TRBV9; D perhaps matches TRBD1 (5 bases). Germline CDR1 and CDR2: SGDLS and YYNGEE. CDR3 size: 15 residues. In DNA, the CDR3 is TGTGCCAGCAGCGTAGAGGGACGGCCCTCCTATGGCCACACCTTC. This gives the protein CASSVEGRPSYGHTF.

CDR3 region: CSVEDRNSPLHF. The CDR3 DNA follows: TGCAGCGTTGAGGACAGGAATTCACCCCTCCACTTT. V usage is TRBV29-1 and J usage is TRBJ1-6; 7 positions match TRBD1. The V gene end was trimmed by 3 bases and the J gene end by 7 bases; junction bases not matched to a gene: 0. CDR3 size: 12 residues. The V gene's germline CDR1 is SQVTM and CDR2 ANQGSEA. The full variable domain, completed using reference TRBV29-1 and TRBJ1-6, is SAVISQKPSRDICQRGTSLTIQCQVDSQVTMMFWYRQQPGQSLTLIATANQGSEATYESGFVIDKFPISRPNLTFSTLTVSNMSPEDSSIYLCSVEDRNSPLHFGNGTRLTVT.

This rearrangement joins TRBV4-3 to TRBJ2-5; D is possibly TRBD2 (5 bases). The V gene's germline CDR1 is LGHNA and CDR2 YSLEER. Between the trimmed V and J ends, which lost 1 base and 3 bases, there was a span of 12 bases. The CDR3 consists of 15 residues. CDR3 in DNA: TGCGCCAGCAGCCAAGTCATAGGGAGCAAAGAGACCCAGTACTTC. Protein sequence: CASSQVIGSKETQYF.

The chain combines TRBV20-1 with TRBJ1-1; D is possibly TRBD1 (5 bases). CDR1 DFQATT and CDR2 SNEGSKA come from the germline V gene (reference sequence). The CDR3 is 14 amino acids. V shed 5 bases and J shed 0 bases, with 13 bases lying between them. The CDR3 here is CSAQGAGVNTEAFF. In DNA form, the CDR3 reads TGCAGTGCTCAGGGCGCGGGGGTGAACACTGAAGCTTTCTTT.